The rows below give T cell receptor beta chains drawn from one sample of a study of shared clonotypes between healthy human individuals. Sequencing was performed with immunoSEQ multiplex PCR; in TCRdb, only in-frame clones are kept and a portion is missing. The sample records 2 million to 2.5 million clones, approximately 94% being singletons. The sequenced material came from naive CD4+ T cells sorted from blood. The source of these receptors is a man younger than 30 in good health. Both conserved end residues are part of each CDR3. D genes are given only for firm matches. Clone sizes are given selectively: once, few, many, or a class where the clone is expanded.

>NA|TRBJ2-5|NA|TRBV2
CASLKGEQETQYF
TGTGCCAGCCTCAAAGGCGAACAAGAGACCCAGTACTTC
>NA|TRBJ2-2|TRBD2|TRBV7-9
CASSRAGAGTGELFF
TGTGCCAGCAGCCGAGCGGGGGCGGGCACCGGGGAGCTGTTTTTT
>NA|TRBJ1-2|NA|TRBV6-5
CASSFGGYGYTF
TGTGCCAGCAGTTTTGGGGGCTATGGCTACACCTTC
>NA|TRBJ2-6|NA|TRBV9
CASSVRLVSSGANVLTF
TGTGCCAGCAGCGTTCGGCTAGTCAGCTCTGGGGCCAACGTCCTGACTTTC
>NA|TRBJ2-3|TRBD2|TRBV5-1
CASSLAGLGVTDTQYF
TGCGCCAGCAGCTTGGCGGGACTAGGAGTCACAGATACGCAGTATTTT
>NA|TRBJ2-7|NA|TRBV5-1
CASSNGDNSYEQYF
TGCGCCAGCAGTAACGGAGACAACTCCTACGAGCAGTACTTC
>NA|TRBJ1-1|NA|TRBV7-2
CASSLLQGRTEAFF
TGTGCCAGCAGCTTACTGCAGGGACGCACTGAAGCTTTCTTT
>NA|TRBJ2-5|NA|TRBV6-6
CASNEGPETQYF
TGTGCCAGCAACGAGGGGCCAGAGACCCAGTACTTC
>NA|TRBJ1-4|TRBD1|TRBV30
CAWSATGGEKLFF
TGTGCCTGGAGTGCCACAGGGGGTGAAAAACTGTTTTTT
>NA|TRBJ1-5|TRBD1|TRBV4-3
CASSPGTGGRHQPQHF
TGCGCCAGCAGCCCCGGGACAGGGGGCCGCCATCAGCCCCAGCATTTT
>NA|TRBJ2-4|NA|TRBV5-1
CASSLGADSLKNIQYF
TGCGCCAGCAGCTTGGGAGCGGACTCCCTCAAAAACATTCAGTACTTC
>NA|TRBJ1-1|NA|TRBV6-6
CASSYRDTFEAFF
TGTGCCAGCAGTTACAGGGACACATTTGAAGCTTTCTTT
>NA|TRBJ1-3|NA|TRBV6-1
CASSESPSFSGNTIYF
TGTGCCAGCAGTGAATCTCCGTCTTTCTCTGGAAACACCATATATTTT
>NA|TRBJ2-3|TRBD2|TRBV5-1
CASSLAATSGVQNTQYF
TGCGCCAGCAGCTTGGCCGCCACTAGCGGGGTCCAGAATACGCAGTATTTT
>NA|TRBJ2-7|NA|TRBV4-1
CASSPGAGGEQYF
TGCGCCAGCAGCCCAGGGGCCGGGGGCGAGCAGTACTTC
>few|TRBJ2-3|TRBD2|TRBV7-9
CASSLEASGNPYTQYF
TGTGCCAGCAGCTTAGAGGCTAGCGGGAATCCATATACGCAGTATTTT
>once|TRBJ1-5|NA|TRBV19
CASTHQGMNQPQHF
TGTGCCAGTACCCATCAGGGGATGAATCAGCCCCAGCATTTT
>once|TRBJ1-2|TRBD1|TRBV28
CASRRGTGGNYGYTF
TGTGCCAGCAGGCGCGGGACAGGGGGTAACTATGGCTACACCTTC
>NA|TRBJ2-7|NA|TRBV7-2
CASTRGGAGSYEQYF
TGTGCCAGCACTAGAGGGGGGGCAGGCTCCTACGAGCAGTACTTC
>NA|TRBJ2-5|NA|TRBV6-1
CASSETPGGRETQYF
TGTGCCAGCAGTGAAACCCCAGGGGGGCGAGAGACCCAGTACTTC
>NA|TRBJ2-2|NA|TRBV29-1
CSVGGRFTGELFF
TGCAGCGTTGGGGGGCGGTTCACCGGGGAGCTGTTTTTT
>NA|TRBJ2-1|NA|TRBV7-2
CASSPGTSNNEQFF
TGTGCCAGCAGCCCTGGGACATCTAACAATGAGCAGTTCTTC
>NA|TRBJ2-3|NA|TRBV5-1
CASSLEGALRDTQYF
TGCGCCAGCAGCTTGGAAGGGGCCCTAAGGGATACGCAGTATTTT
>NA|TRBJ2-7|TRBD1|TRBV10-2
CASSATLGQGLSEQYF
TGCGCCAGCAGTGCAACTCTGGGACAGGGGTTATCCGAGCAGTACTTC
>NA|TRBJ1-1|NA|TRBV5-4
CASAQGTEAFF
TGTGCCAGCGCGCAAGGCACTGAAGCTTTCTTT
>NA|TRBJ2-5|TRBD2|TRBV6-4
CASSDLDSGGLPGETQYF
TGTGCCAGCAGTGACCTGGATAGCGGGGGACTACCGGGGGAGACCCAGTACTTC
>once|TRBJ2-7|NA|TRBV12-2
CASRLARGEQYF
TGTGCAAGTCGCTTAGCCCGCGGCGAGCAGTACTTC
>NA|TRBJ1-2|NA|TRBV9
CASSVGRAENYGYTF
TGTGCCAGCAGCGTAGGCAGGGCTGAGAACTATGGCTACACCTTC
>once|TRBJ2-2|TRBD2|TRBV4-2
CASSQESSGGGELFF
TGTGCCAGCAGCCAAGAGTCTAGCGGGGGCGGGGAGCTGTTTTTT
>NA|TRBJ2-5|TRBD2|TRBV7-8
CASELAGVETQYF
TGTGCCAGCGAACTAGCGGGAGTAGAGACCCAGTACTTC